The next 12 T cell receptor beta chains were all read from a single sample in a study of blood T cells in healthy people across ages. A second PCR, run for about 7 to 11 cycles, used a sample-barcoded 5' primer plus a J-beta primer mix. TCRdb fed the 5' RACE reads into MiXCR, producing one record per CDR3 protein. The repertoire holds 1 million or so distinct CDR3 sequences, with about 23% as singletons. In addition, the sample was reused for a study of T cells of mothers and their children.

The specimen sequenced was blood. The receptors stem from a girl aged 2 to 9 in good health.

This rearrangement joins TRBV11-2 to TRBJ2-3; D remains ambiguous. The V and J ends lost 4 bases and 5 bases respectively, with 7 bases between them. This CDR3 spans 12 amino acids. CDR1 SGHAT and CDR2 FQNNGV come from the germline V gene. CDR3 amino acids: CASSWERDTQYF. CDR3 sequence (DNA): TGTGCCAGCAGCTGGGAAAGAGATACGCAGTATTTT.

This clonotype was observed a handful of times. The chain recombines TRBV20-1 with TRBJ1-4; weak D call: TRBD1 (6 bases). The CDR3 sequence is 14 residues long. V was cut by 4 bases and J by 9 bases, with 18 bases left in between. Germline CDR1 DFQATT, CDR2 SNEGSKA (reference sequence). The DNA for the CDR3 is TGCAGTGCTATTAACAGGGTGGGGTCCCAAAAACTGTTTTTT. This translates into CSAINRVGSQKLFF.

For this clonotype: The junction shows a germline mismatch at one end, possibly a read error. The chain recombines TRBV6-5 with TRBJ1-1; D perhaps matches TRBD1 (6 bases). From germline, CDR1 is MNHEY and CDR2 SVGAGI. The CDR3 spans 14 residues. The CDR3 region is CASSYSTGNAEAFF. CDR3 nucleotides: TGTGCCAGCAGTTACTCTACAGGGAACGCTGAAGCTTTCTTT.

This clonotype was seen only a few times. The rearrangement uses TRBV15 and TRBJ2-3; 9 nucleotides match TRBD1. There are 22 residues in the CDR3. J gave up 4 bases and V 5 bases, and 28 bases lay outside the gene matches. Germline V gives CDR1 LNHNV, CDR2 YYDKDF (reference sequence). Written as DNA, the CDR3 is TGTGCCACCAGCTCCACAACTTCCGGGACAGGGCTCCGGGCTAGGCAGTCAGATACGCAGTATTTT. Protein: CATSSTTSGTGLRARQSDTQYF. The whole variable domain, remainder taken from reference TRBV15 and TRBJ2-3, is DAMVIQNPRYQVTQFGKPVTLSCSQTLNHNVMYWYQQKSSQAPKLLFHYYDKDFNNEADTPDNFQSRRPNTSFCFLDIRSPGLGDTAMYLCATSSTTSGTGLRARQSDTQYFGPGTRLTVL.

The J gene is TRBJ2-5, the V gene TRBV29-1; D gene unclear. Between the trimmed V and J ends, which lost 4 bases and 2 bases, there was a span of 8 bases. CDR3 length: 12 amino acids. From germline, CDR1 is SQVTM and CDR2 ANQGSEA. The CDR3, as DNA: TGCAGCGTTGGTCTAGTTCAAGAGACCCAGTACTTC. Protein product: CSVGLVQETQYF.

The chain is built from TRBV2 and TRBJ2-1, with a weak D call TRBD2 (7 bases). Germline loops: CDR1 SNHLY, CDR2 FYNNEI. This CDR3 region has 16 residues. Deletions cut 6 bases from V and 4 bases from J, with 19 bases between. The CDR3 here is CASSPAMGGPYNEQFF. CDR3 coding DNA: TGTGCCAGCAGCCCCGCGATGGGGGGGCCATACAATGAGCAGTTCTTC.

This clonotype appeared a few times. The genes are TRBV20-1 and TRBJ2-5; 7 nucleotides match TRBD2. The last part of the DNA fits TRBJ2-1 better; the J call may be wrong. Per the germline V gene, CDR1 is DFQATT and CDR2 is SNEGSKA (reference sequence). CDR3 size: 14 residues. The CDR3 sequence is CSADAGVTYNEQFF. CDR3 DNA sequence: TGCAGTGCAGACGCGGGAGTTACTTACAATGAGCAGTTCTTC.

This clonotype was picked up a small number of times. V usage is TRBV20-1 and J usage is TRBJ2-5, with no clear D. The J call is uncertain, as TRBJ2-1 better fits the DNA end. The CDR3 has 12 residues. Germline CDR1 reads DFQATT; CDR2 reads SNEGSKA (reference sequence). CDR3 bases: TGCAGTGCTAGACGAGAGGCGAATGAGCAGTTCTTC. Amino acid sequence: CSARREANEQFF.

This chain uses TRBV4-1 with TRBJ1-3; the match to TRBD1 covers 12 bases. Germline lookup yields CDR1 MGHRA and CDR2 YSYEKL. CDR3 size: 16 residues. Unmatched junction bases numbered 6, after V lost 1 base and J lost 8 bases. CDR3 region: CASSQVGTGGRDTIYF. The CDR3 DNA sequence: TGCGCCAGCAGCCAAGTCGGGACAGGGGGCAGGGACACCATATATTTT.

This clonotype was detected a few times. This chain links TRBV6-1 with TRBJ2-5, with D perhaps TRBD1 or TRBD2 (5 bases each). CDR1 and CDR2 (germline): MNHNS, SASEGT. The CDR3 has 13 amino acids. Deletions cut 7 bases from V and 1 base from J, with 10 bases between. The DNA of the CDR3 is TGTGCCAGCATGGGGGAAATCCAAGAGACCCAGTACTTC. Its translation: CASMGEIQETQYF.

This clonotype was observed many times. This sequence joins TRBV7-6 and TRBJ2-7, with D perhaps TRBD1 (6 bases). Germline CDR1 and CDR2: SGHVS and FNYEAQ. This CDR3 has 13 residues. V lost 0 bases, J lost 6 bases, and 9 bases lay in between. In nucleotides, the CDR3 is TGTGCCAGCAGCTTAGCCGACAGGTCCGAGCAGTACTTC. It yields the protein CASSLADRSEQYF.

This chain uses TRBV4-3 with TRBJ2-5, with D perhaps given as TRBD1 or TRBD2 (5 bases each). The V gene's germline CDR1 is LGHNA and CDR2 YSLEER. The CDR3 contains 14 residues. Trimming cost V 6 bases and J 4 bases, with 15 bases left between them. The CDR3 is CASSRRDLGETQYF. In DNA, the CDR3 is TGCGCCAGCAGTCGCCGGGACCTAGGAGAGACCCAGTACTTC.